The 32 T cell receptor beta chains listed next were all sequenced from one sample in a study of blood T cell repertoires in COVID-19. The protocol was immunoSEQ multiplex PCR, while the TCRdb copy is restricted to in-frame clones and leaves out a portion. Among some 460,000 clones listed, around nine tenths were seen once. Sequencing was carried out using PBMCs or T cells enriched from blood (not recorded which). Source of these receptors: a woman aged 18-29 years with acute COVID-19.

Concerning this clone: Other DNA sequences from this sample encode an identical CDR3 as well. This rearrangement joins TRBV11-2 to TRBJ2-7; D remains ambiguous. This CDR3 is 13 amino acids long. V dropped 1 base and J dropped 1 base, with 5 bases sitting between them. From germline, CDR1 is SGHAT and CDR2 FQNNGV. Written as DNA, the CDR3 is TGTGCCAGCAGCTTAGGGCAGTCCTACGAGCAGTACTTC. It encodes CASSLGQSYEQYF.

The chain recombines TRBV27 with TRBJ2-3; 7 bases agree with TRBD1. The CDR3 has 14 residues. Germline V lookup: CDR1 MNHEY, CDR2 SMNVEV (reference sequence). V was pared by 5 bases and J by 3 bases, with 5 bases of the junction left unmatched. Here the CDR3 DNA reads TGTGCCAGCAGTCTCGGGACAGCTACAGATACGCAGTATTTT. It translates to CASSLGTATDTQYF.

The chain has TRBV28 and TRBJ2-1, with TRBD2 matching 7 bases. This CDR3 has 16 amino acids. The germline V gene encodes CDR1 MDHEN and CDR2 SYDVKM. The trim removed 5 bases at V and 4 bases at J, leaving 11 bases unmatched. Here the CDR3 reads CASSRGRAMGYNEQFF. CDR3 DNA sequence: TGTGCCAGCAGTCGGGGGAGGGCCATGGGGTACAATGAGCAGTTCTTC.

CDR3 DNA: TGTGCCAGTAGTATAGGGGGTAGCGGGACATACAATGAGCAGTTCTTC. Translated: CASSIGGSGTYNEQFF. The chain combines TRBV19 with TRBJ2-1; 8 bases fit TRBD2. Losses at the gene ends were 1 base for V and 4 bases for J; bases not matched to a gene: 6. CDR3 length: 16 residues. The germline CDR1 and CDR2 sequences are LNHDA and SQIVND (reference sequence).

V and J are TRBV6-5 and TRBJ2-7; D uncertain. In germline, CDR1 is MNHEY, CDR2 SVGAGI. Trimming took 6 bases from V and 3 from J, leaving 6 bases between them. The CDR3 consists of 11 residues. The CDR3: CASRPGYEQYF. In DNA form, the CDR3 reads TGTGCCAGCAGGCCAGGCTACGAGCAGTACTTC.

The J gene is TRBJ2-7, the V gene TRBV12-5; weak D call: TRBD1 (6 bases). Trimming pared 5 bases from V and 7 bases from J, leaving 12 bases between. This CDR3 is 12 amino acids long. Germline CDR1 LGHNT, CDR2 FRNRAP. For the CDR3, the DNA is TGTGCTAGTGGTCCCGGGACATATGAGCAGTACTTC. This gives the protein CASGPGTYEQYF.

V is TRBV5-4 and J is TRBJ2-1; tentatively, D is TRBD2 (6 bases). Looked up from germline, CDR1 is SGHNT and CDR2 is YYREEE (reference sequence). This CDR3 has 15 amino acids. Deletions cut 4 bases from V and 1 base from J, with 12 bases between. The CDR3 DNA is TGTGCCAGCAGCCTACATAGCGGTTCCTACAATGAGCAGTTCTTC. Amino acids: CASSLHSGSYNEQFF.

This chain links TRBV7-2 with TRBJ1-2; weak D call: TRBD1 (6 bases). Germline CDR1 SGHTA, CDR2 FQGNSA. The CDR3 loop spans 11 amino acids. Trimming cost V 4 bases and J 8 bases, with 8 bases left between them. CDR3 residues: CASSSTGGYTF. In DNA form, the CDR3 reads TGTGCCAGCAGCTCCACAGGGGGCTACACCTTC. The entire variable domain, with the rest obtained from reference TRBV7-2 and TRBJ1-2, is as follows: GAGVSQSPSNKVTEKGKDVELRCDPISGHTALYWYRQSLGQGLEFLIYFQGNSAPDKSGLPSDRFSAERTGGSVSTLTIQRTQQEDSAVYLCASSSTGGYTFGSGTRLTVV.

A word on this clone: In the same sample, other DNA sequences code for this CDR3. This chain connects TRBV7-9 to TRBJ1-6; 8 bases map to TRBD1. This CDR3 is 14 amino acids long. J was trimmed by 9 bases and V by 5 bases; bases with no gene match: 6. Germline assignment: CDR1 SEHNR and CDR2 FQNEAQ (reference sequence). CDR3 DNA sequence: TGTGCCAGCAGCGAAACAGGGGGTAGTTCACCCCTCCACTTT. Protein: CASSETGGSSPLHF.

The chain is built from TRBV3-1 (or the pseudogene TRBV3-2) and TRBJ2-1; TRBD1 agrees at 9 bases. CDR3 length: 15 residues. V lost 4 bases, J lost 4 bases, and 5 bases stayed unmatched. Germline-derived CDR1 and CDR2 are LGHDT and YNNKEL (reference sequence). The CDR3 sequence: CASSPQQGAYNEQFF. The DNA for the CDR3 is TGTGCCAGCAGCCCTCAACAGGGGGCTTACAATGAGCAGTTCTTC.

This sequence joins TRBV10-2 and TRBJ1-2; D gene uncertain. V was clipped by 0 bases and J by 0 bases, with 8 bases between them. Germline V lookup: CDR1 WSHSY, CDR2 SAAADI. The CDR3 contains 15 residues. This CDR3 is CASSESVGANYGYTF. The DNA for the CDR3 is TGCGCCAGCAGTGAGTCGGTAGGAGCTAACTATGGCTACACCTTC.

This chain connects TRBV5-1 to TRBJ1-1; D is unresolved. The V gene's germline CDR1 is SGHRS and CDR2 YFSETQ. With 0 bases removed from V and 11 bases from J, the gap between germline ends came to 14 bases. The CDR3 spans 13 residues. The CDR3 loop is CASSLEVGRWAFF. The CDR3, as DNA: TGCGCCAGCAGCTTGGAAGTGGGGAGGTGGGCTTTCTTT.

V and J are TRBV28 and TRBJ1-5, with D perhaps matching TRBD1 (6 bases). Trimming left V 6 bases short and J 2 bases short, with 17 bases between. CDR3 length equals 16 residues. Germline V gene data show CDR1 as MDHEN and CDR2 as SYDVKM. The CDR3 DNA reads as TGTGCCAGCAGGAATCAGGGGTTTGGGGGCAATCAGCCCCAGCATTTT. Protein: CASRNQGFGGNQPQHF.

The chain has TRBV30 and TRBJ2-5; D not resolved. The CDR3 is 13 residues long. V was cut by 8 bases and J by 2 bases, with 15 bases left in between. Per the germline V gene, CDR1 is GTSNPN and CDR2 is SVGIG (reference sequence). CDR3 nucleotides: TGTGCCGGGAAAGCAGACTCACAAGAGACCCAGTACTTC. It is translated as CAGKADSQETQYF.

This sequence joins TRBV3-1 (or the pseudogene TRBV3-2) and TRBJ1-4; D gene uncertain. The CDR3 consists of 16 residues. Germline V CDR1 and CDR2: LGHDT, YNNKEL (reference sequence). V shed 3 bases and J shed 5 bases, with 16 bases lying between them. The CDR3 spells CASSHGQAGENEKLFF. DNA for the CDR3: TGTGCCAGCAGCCATGGTCAGGCGGGAGAAAATGAAAAACTGTTTTTT.

V usage is TRBV4-3 and J usage is TRBJ1-4; possibly TRBD1 for D (5 bases). The CDR3 is 15 residues long. Trimming removed 0 bases from V and 8 bases from J, with 13 bases in between. From germline, CDR1 is LGHNA and CDR2 YSLEER. This CDR3 is CASSQDLGTGEKLFF. DNA of the CDR3: TGCGCCAGCAGCCAAGATCTCGGGACTGGGGAAAAACTGTTTTTT.

The CDR3 loop is CATSPRTGFFVTEAFF. In DNA, the CDR3 is TGTGCCACCAGCCCTCGGACAGGGTTTTTCGTGACTGAAGCTTTCTTT. The J gene is TRBJ1-1, the V gene TRBV15, with 8 nucleotides matching TRBD1. CDR3 length: 16 residues. V shed 5 bases and J 5 bases; nucleotides not matched to a gene: 13. The germline V gene encodes CDR1 LNHNV and CDR2 YYDKDF (reference sequence).

V usage is TRBV7-2 and J usage is TRBJ2-5; D possibly corresponds to TRBD2 (5 bases). V was clipped by 4 bases and J by 2 bases, with 11 bases between them. The CDR3 spans 14 residues. Germline loops: CDR1 SGHTA, CDR2 FQGNSA. The CDR3 nucleotides are TGTGCCAGCAGCTACGGACTTGTACAAGAGACCCAGTACTTC. Protein sequence: CASSYGLVQETQYF.

The CDR3 spells CASSPGLAGVNTGELFF. CDR3 in DNA: TGTGCCAGCAGCCCGGGACTAGCGGGGGTGAACACCGGGGAGCTGTTTTTT. The chain couples TRBV9 to TRBJ2-2, with 14 bases that match TRBD2. V dropped 4 bases and J dropped 1; count of bases not matched to a gene: 3. CDR1 and CDR2 (germline): SGDLS, YYNGEE. This CDR3 contains 17 residues. The full variable domain, its missing parts supplied by reference TRBV9 and TRBJ2-2, is DSGVTQTPKHLITATGQRVTLRCSPRSGDLSVYWYQQSLDQGLQFLIQYYNGEERAKGNILERFSAQQFPDLHSELNLSSLELGDSALYFCASSPGLAGVNTGELFFGEGSRLTVL.

The chain employs TRBV10-3 and TRBJ2-6; D remains unclear. Trimming took 11 bases from V and 4 from J, leaving 12 bases between them. Per germline, CDR1 ENHRY and CDR2 SYGVKD. The CDR3 loop spans 13 amino acids. The CDR3 bases are TGTGCCTCTCAGGCTGCGGGGGCCAACGTCCTGACTTTC. It codes for CASQAAGANVLTF.

As DNA, the CDR3 is TGTGCCAGTAGTATACGGGACAGGGTCGGTGGCTACACCTTC. Residues: CASSIRDRVGGYTF. The V gene is TRBV19, the J gene TRBJ1-2; 9 bases match TRBD1. Germline V CDR1 and CDR2: LNHDA, SQIVND (reference sequence). Unmatched junction bases numbered 5, after V lost 2 bases and J lost 7 bases. The CDR3 extends over 14 amino acids.

The chain links TRBV7-8 to TRBJ1-4; the D gene is possibly TRBD1 (5 bases). The germline V and J ends were trimmed by 7 bases and 3 bases, with 15 bases remaining between them. Germline V gene sequence: CDR1 SGHVS, CDR2 FQNEAQ. The CDR3 covers 15 residues. The CDR3 DNA reads TGTGCCAGCACCGGGGGACGGGCGGCTAATGAAAAACTGTTTTTT. Translation: CASTGGRAANEKLFF.

The rearrangement uses TRBV19 and TRBJ1-2; 8 bases match TRBD1. Germline assignment: CDR1 LNHDA and CDR2 SQIVND (reference sequence). The CDR3 is 16 amino acids. V shed 4 bases, J shed 4 bases, and the junction held 11 bases outside the gene matches. CDR3 coding DNA: TGTGCCAGTAGTACCAACCGGGACAGGCTACCCTATGGCTACACCTTC. This gives the protein CASSTNRDRLPYGYTF. Drawing the rest from reference TRBV19 and TRBJ1-2, the complete variable domain is DGGITQSPKYLFRKEGQNVTLSCEQNLNHDAMYWYRQDPGQGLRLIYYSQIVNDFQKGDIAEGYSVSREKKESFPLTVTSAQKNPTAFYLCASSTNRDRLPYGYTFGSGTRLTVV.

The CDR3 protein is CASSKGDSPLHF. Here the CDR3 DNA reads TGTGCCAGCAGCAAAGGGGATTCACCCCTCCACTTT. The chain links TRBV7-2 to TRBJ1-6; TRBD1 might be the D (5 bases). Germline CDR1 SGHTA, CDR2 FQGNSA. The CDR3 runs to 12 residues. Trimming shortened V by 5 bases and J by 8 bases, and 7 bases separated the two germline ends.

This rearrangement joins TRBV12-3 or TRBV12-4 to TRBJ1-1; tentatively, D is TRBD1 (5 bases). The CDR3 spans 13 residues. The germline V and J ends were trimmed by 2 bases and 8 bases, with 12 bases remaining between them. CDR3 protein: CASSLRGGFEAFF. In DNA form, the CDR3 reads TGTGCCAGCAGTTTAAGGGGAGGTTTCGAAGCTTTCTTT.

V and J are TRBV29-1 and TRBJ1-2; maybe TRBD1 (6 bases). With 5 bases removed from V and 2 bases from J, the gap between germline ends came to 9 bases. CDR1 is SQVTM and CDR2 is ANQGSEA in the germline V gene. There are 12 residues in the CDR3. For the CDR3, the DNA is TGCAGCGTTCAGGGGAACAACTATGGCTACACCTTC. This encodes CSVQGNNYGYTF.

The chain carries TRBV6-2 or TRBV6-3 and TRBJ2-1; the D gene is possibly TRBD2 (5 bases). From germline, CDR1 is MNHEY and CDR2 SVGEGT. CDR3 size: 21 residues. The V gene lost 4 bases and the J gene lost 5 bases, with 33 bases spanning the gap. For the CDR3, the DNA is TGTGCCAGCAGTTTCGCTCTTGTGGATGAGCGGCGGACTTTCCAAGACAATGAGCAGTTCTTC. Amino acid sequence: CASSFALVDERRTFQDNEQFF.

The chain combines TRBV27 with TRBJ1-2, with D perhaps TRBD1 (5 bases). The CDR3 length is 14 residues. V was cut by 6 bases and J by 1 base, with 12 bases left in between. Germline CDR1 reads MNHEY; CDR2 reads SMNVEV (reference sequence). CDR3 region: CASRPGLLNYGYTF. CDR3 nucleotides: TGTGCCAGCAGGCCGGGACTCCTTAACTATGGCTACACCTTC.

The rearrangement joins TRBV3-1 (or the pseudogene TRBV3-2) to TRBJ2-3; 10 positions match TRBD2. Germline V gene sequence: CDR1 LGHDT, CDR2 YNNKEL (reference sequence). This CDR3 region has 16 residues. V was clipped by 1 base and J by 4 bases; unmatched bases: 5. DNA of the CDR3: TGTGCCAGCAGCCAAGCTAGCGGGAGAAGGTCAGATACGCAGTATTTT. Encoded protein: CASSQASGRRSDTQYF.

This chain joins TRBV30 and TRBJ2-5, with D tentatively TRBD2 (6 bases). V lost 0 bases, J lost 5 bases, and 13 bases lay in between. The CDR3 spans 14 residues. Germline loops: CDR1 GTSNPN, CDR2 SVGIG (reference sequence). The CDR3 reads CAWSVGGMGETQYF. CDR3 nucleotides: TGTGCCTGGAGTGTTGGGGGGATGGGGGAGACCCAGTACTTC.

The chain employs TRBV11-2 and TRBJ2-3; 11 nucleotides agree with TRBD2. Germline loops: CDR1 SGHAT, CDR2 FQNNGV. The CDR3 covers 16 residues. The J segment lost 5 bases and the V segment lost 1 base, leaving 5 bases of the junction unmatched. The CDR3 DNA reads TGTGCCAGCAGCTTAGCCCTAGCGGGAGGTTTAGATACGCAGTATTTT. Translation: CASSLALAGGLDTQYF.

The chain joins TRBV10-1 to TRBJ2-1, with D uncertain. The CDR3 length is 13 residues. V gave up 2 bases and J gave up 9 bases, with 11 bases separating them. The germline V gene encodes CDR1 WNHNN and CDR2 SYGVQD (reference sequence). The CDR3 is CASSETRSGEQFF. CDR3 in DNA: TGCGCCAGCAGTGAGACCCGTAGTGGTGAGCAGTTCTTC.